The clone carrying this T cell receptor beta chain was recorded a few times. This sample is part of a study of T-cell reconstitution after alpha-beta-depleted transplantation in children. The CDR3 consists of 19 residues. V shed 4 bases, J shed 0 bases, and the junction held 14 bases outside the gene matches. Germline lookup yields CDR1 SGHAT and CDR2 FQNNGV. Molecular barcoding with unique molecular identifiers was used for the TCRbeta library. TCRdb re-called the PCR reads with MiXCR, one entry per CDR3 protein. The sample has hundreds of thousands of distinct CDR3 sequences; 16% are singletons. This sample comprised PBMCs from the stem cell graft donor, obtained from the stem cell graft. This chain uses TRBV11-2 with TRBJ1-5; 8 bases fit TRBD1. This clonotype was sampled from a human donor who donated a stem cell graft to a child with acute myeloid leukemia. CDR3 coding DNA: TGTGCCAGCAGCTCCCCGTCTGACAGGGGCCGTTATAGCAATCAGCCCCAGCATTTT. It specifies CASSSPSDRGRYSNQPQHF.